The text below deals with one T cell receptor (beta chain). The target antigen is unknown. All participating donors were Caucasian adults from Nashville, Tennessee. This sample was taken from a study of shared clonotypes between healthy human individuals. Study conclusions and caveats: It was anticipated that sequencing depth would influence how many clonotypes donors shared.

CDR3 length equals 14 residues. The V gene's germline CDR1 is SGDLS and CDR2 YYNGEE. V was pared by 3 bases and J by 2 bases, with 11 bases between. TCRdb's table, derived via immunoSEQ multiplex PCR, lists solely in-frame clones and lacks some. Counted here are approximately 460,000 clones, approximately 80% occurring once; the ten biggest clones make up 9.5% to 15%. Input material: PBMCs. The TCR sequence derives from a middle-aged woman in good health. Some clones in this sample may be carry-over from other donors' samples. The chain has TRBV9 and TRBJ1-2, with D perhaps TRBD1 (6 bases). For the CDR3, the DNA is TGTGCCAGCAGCGCGCACCAGGGGAACTATGGCTACACCTTC. This gives the protein CASSAHQGNYGYTF.